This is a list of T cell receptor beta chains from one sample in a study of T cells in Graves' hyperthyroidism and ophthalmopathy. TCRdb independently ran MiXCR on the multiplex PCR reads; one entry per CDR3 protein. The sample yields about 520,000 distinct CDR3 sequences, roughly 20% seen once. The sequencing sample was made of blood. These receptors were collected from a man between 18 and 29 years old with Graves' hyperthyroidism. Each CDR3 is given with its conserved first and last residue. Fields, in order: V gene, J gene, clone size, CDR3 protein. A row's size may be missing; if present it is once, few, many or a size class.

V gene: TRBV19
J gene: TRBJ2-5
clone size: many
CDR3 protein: CASSMRALQETQYF

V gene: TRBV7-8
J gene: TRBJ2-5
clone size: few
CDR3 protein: CASSNRVFDETQYF

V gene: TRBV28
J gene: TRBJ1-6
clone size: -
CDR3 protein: CASSFVLGQPKDSPLHF

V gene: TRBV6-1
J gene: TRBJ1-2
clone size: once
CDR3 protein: CASSLRGARNGYTF

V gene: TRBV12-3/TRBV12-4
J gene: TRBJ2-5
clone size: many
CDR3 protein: CASSVLAGGRETQYF

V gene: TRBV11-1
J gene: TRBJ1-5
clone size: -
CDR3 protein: CASRSSPQGSNQPQHF

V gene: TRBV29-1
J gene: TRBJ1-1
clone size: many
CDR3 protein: CSAAMNTEAFF

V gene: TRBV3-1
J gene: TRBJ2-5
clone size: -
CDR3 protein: CASSLKARTYSGKTQYF

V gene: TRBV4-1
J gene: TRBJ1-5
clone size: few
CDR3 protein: CASSQPRAGGRRNQPQHF

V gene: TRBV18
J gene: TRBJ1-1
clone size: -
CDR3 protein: CASSPLGRTNTEAFF

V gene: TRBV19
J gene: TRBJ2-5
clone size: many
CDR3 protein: CASSITGMETQYF

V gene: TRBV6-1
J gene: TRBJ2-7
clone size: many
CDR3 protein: CASRGTGYEQYF

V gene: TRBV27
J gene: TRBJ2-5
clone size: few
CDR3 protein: CASSLYGASETQYF

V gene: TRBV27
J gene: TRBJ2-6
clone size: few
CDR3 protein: CASSLLRTGFGANVLTF

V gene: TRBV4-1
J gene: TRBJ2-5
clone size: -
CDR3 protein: CASSQPQGLETQYF

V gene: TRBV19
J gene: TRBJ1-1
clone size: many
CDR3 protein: CASEEGTGGTEAFF

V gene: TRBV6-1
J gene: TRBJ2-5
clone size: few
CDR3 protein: CASSIGKTQYF

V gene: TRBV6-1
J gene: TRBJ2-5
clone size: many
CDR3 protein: CASSAGIQETQYF

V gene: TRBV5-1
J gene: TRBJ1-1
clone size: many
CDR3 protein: CASHPGTGNTEAFF

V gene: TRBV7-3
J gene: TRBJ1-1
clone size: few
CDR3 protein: CASSPGDSAHTEAFF

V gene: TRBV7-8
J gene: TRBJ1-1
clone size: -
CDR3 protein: CASSLAVGGTEACF

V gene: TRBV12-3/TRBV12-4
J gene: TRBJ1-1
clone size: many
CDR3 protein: CASSSTGESEAFF

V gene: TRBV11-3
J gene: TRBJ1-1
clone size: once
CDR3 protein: CASSLEGAWSTEAFF

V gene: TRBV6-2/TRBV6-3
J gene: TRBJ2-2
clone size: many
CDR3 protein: CASRAGQVNTGELFF

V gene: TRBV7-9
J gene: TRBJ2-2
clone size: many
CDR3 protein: CASSNYGELFF

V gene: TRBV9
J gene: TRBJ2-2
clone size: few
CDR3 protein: CASSADGGYTGELFF

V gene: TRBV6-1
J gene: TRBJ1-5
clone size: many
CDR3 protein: CASSEIGQGLNQPQHF

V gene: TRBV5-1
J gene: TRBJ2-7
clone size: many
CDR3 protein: CASSLGKSSYEQYF

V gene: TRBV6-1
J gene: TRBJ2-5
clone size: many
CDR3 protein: CASSNSGGAGETQYF

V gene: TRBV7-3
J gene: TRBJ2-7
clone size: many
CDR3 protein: CASSLKREREQYF

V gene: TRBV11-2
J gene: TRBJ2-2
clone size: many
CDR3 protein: CASSLDRTRPTGELFF

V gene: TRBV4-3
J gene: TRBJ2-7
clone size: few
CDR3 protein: CASSQPTRGRNSYEQYF

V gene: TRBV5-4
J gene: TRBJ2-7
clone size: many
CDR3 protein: CASSSDLPGTYEQYF

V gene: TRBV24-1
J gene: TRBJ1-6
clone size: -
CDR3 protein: CATSDARSGNSPLHF

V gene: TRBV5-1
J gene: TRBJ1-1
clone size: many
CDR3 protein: CASSLEGGNEAFF

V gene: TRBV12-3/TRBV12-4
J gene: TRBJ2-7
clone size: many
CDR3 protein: CASSTLTGGSYEQYF